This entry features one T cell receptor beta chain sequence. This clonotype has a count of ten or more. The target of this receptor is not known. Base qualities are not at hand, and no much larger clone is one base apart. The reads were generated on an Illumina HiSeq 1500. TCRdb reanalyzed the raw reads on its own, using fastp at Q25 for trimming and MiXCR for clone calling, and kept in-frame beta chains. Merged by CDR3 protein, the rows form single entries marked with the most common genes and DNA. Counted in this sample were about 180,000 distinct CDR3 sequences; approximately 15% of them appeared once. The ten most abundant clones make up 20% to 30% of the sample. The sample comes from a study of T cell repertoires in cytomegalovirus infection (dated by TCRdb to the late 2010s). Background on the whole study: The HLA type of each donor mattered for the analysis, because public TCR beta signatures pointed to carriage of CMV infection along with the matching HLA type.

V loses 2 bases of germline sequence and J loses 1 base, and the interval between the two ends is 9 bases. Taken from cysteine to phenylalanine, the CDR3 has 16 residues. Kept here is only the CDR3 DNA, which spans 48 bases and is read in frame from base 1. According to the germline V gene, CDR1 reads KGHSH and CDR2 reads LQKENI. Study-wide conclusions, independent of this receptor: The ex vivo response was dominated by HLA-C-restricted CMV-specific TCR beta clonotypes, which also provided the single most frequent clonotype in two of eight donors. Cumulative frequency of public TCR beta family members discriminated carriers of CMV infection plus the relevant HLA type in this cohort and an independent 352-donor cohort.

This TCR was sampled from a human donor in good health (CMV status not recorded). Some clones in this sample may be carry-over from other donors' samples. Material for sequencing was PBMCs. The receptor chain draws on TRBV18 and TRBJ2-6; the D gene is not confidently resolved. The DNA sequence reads TGTGCCAGCTCACCAAGTACAGCTTCTGGGGCCAACGTCCTGACTTTC. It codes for CASSPSTASGANVLTF.